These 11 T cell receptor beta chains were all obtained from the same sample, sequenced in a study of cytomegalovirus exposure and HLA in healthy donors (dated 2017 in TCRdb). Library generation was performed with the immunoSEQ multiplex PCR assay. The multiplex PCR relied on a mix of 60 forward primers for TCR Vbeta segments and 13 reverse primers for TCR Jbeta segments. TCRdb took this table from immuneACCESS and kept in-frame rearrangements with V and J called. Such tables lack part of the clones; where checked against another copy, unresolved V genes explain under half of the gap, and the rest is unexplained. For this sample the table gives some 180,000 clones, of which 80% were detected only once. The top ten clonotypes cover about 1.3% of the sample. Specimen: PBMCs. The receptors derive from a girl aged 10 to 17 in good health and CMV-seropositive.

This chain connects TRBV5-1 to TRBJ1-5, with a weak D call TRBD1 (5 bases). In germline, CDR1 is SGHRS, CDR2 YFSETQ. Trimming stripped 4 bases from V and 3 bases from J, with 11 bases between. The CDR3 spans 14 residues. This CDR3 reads CASSADSLNQPQHF. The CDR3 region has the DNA TGCGCCAGCAGCGCTGACAGCCTCAATCAGCCCCAGCATTTT.

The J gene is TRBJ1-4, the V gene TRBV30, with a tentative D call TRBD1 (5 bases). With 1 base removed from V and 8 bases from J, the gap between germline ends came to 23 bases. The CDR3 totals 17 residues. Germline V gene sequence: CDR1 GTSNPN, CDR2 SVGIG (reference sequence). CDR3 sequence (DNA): TGTGCCTGGAGTGGTCCTTACGCGGGCAGGGAGGGGGAAAAACTGTTTTTT. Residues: CAWSGPYAGREGEKLFF.

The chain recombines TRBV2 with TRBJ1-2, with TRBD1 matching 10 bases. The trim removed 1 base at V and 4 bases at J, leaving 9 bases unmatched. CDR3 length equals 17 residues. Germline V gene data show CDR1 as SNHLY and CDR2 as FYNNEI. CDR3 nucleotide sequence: TGTGCCAGCAGTGAAGGACAGGGGGCCGGATTGGGCTATGGCTACACCTTC. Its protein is CASSEGQGAGLGYGYTF. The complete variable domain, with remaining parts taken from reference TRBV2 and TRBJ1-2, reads EPEVTQTPSHQVTQMGQEVILRCVPISNHLYFYWYRQILGQKVEFLVSFYNNEISEKSEIFDDQFSVERPDGSNFTLKIRSTKLEDSAMYFCASSEGQGAGLGYGYTFGSGTRLTVV.

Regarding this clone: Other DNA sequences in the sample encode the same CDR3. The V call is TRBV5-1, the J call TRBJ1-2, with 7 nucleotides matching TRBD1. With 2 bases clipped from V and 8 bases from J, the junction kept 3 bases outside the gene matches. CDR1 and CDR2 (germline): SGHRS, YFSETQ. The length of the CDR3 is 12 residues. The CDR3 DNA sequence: TGCGCCAGCAGCTTAACAGGGGAAGGCTACACCTTC. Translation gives CASSLTGEGYTF.

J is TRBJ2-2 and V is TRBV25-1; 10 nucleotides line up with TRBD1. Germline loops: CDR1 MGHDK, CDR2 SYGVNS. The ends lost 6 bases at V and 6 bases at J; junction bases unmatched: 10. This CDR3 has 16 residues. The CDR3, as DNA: TGTGCCAGCAGCAAACCCGGGACAGGGGTATCCGGGGAGCTGTTTTTT. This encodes CASSKPGTGVSGELFF. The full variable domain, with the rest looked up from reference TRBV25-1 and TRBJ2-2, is EADIYQTPRYLVIGTGKKITLECSQTMGHDKMYWYQQDPGMELHLIHYSYGVNSTEKGDLSSESTVSRIRTEHFPLTLESARPSHTSQYLCASSKPGTGVSGELFFGEGSRLTVL.

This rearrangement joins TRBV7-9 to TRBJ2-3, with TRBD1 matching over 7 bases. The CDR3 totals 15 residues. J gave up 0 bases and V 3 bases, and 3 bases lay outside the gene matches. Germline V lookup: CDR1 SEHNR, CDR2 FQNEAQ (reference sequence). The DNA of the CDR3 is TGTGCCAGCAGCTTCGGGACAGCAAGCACAGATACGCAGTATTTT. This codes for CASSFGTASTDTQYF.

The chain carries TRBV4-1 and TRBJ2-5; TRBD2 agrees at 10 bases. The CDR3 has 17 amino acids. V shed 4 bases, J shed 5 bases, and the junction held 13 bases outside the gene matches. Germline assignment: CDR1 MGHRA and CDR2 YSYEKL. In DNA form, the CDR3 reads TGCGCCAGCAGCCCAGGAGGGGCTAGCGGGAGCTGGGAGACCCAGTACTTC. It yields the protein CASSPGGASGSWETQYF.

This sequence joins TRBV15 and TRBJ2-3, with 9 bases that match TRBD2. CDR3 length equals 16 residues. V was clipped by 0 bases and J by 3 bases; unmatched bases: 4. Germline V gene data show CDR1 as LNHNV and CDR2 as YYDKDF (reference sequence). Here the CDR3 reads CATSRELAGDTDTQYF. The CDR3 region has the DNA TGTGCCACCAGCAGAGAACTAGCGGGCGATACAGATACGCAGTATTTT.

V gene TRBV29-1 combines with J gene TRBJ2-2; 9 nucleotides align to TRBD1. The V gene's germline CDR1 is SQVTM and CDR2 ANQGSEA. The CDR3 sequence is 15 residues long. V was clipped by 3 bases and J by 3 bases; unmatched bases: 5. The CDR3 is CSVDPRTGDTGELFF. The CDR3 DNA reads TGCAGCGTTGATCCCAGGACAGGGGACACCGGGGAGCTGTTTTTT.

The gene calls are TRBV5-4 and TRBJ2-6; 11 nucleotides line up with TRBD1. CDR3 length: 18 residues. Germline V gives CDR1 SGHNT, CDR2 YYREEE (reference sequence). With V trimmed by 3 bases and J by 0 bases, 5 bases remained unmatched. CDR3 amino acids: CASSSGTGGSSGANVLTF. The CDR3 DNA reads TGTGCCAGCAGCTCGGGGACAGGGGGGAGCTCTGGGGCCAACGTCCTGACTTTC.

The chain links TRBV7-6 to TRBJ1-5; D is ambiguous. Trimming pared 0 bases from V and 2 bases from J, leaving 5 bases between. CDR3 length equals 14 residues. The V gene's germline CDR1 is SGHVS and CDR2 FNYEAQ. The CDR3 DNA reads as TGTGCCAGCAGCTTAGCGCGAGGCAATCAGCCCCAGCATTTT. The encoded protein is CASSLARGNQPQHF.